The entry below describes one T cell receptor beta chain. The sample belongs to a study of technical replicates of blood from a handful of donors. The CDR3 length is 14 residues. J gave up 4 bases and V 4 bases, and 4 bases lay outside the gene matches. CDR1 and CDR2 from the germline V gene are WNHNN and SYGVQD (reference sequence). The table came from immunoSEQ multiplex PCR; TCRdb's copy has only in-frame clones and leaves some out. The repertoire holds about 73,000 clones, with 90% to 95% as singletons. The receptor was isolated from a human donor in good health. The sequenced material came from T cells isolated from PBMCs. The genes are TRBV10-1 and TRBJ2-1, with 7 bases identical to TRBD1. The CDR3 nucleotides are TGCGCCAGCAGTGCTTCGACAGGGTACAATGAGCAGTTCTTC. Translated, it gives CASSASTGYNEQFF.